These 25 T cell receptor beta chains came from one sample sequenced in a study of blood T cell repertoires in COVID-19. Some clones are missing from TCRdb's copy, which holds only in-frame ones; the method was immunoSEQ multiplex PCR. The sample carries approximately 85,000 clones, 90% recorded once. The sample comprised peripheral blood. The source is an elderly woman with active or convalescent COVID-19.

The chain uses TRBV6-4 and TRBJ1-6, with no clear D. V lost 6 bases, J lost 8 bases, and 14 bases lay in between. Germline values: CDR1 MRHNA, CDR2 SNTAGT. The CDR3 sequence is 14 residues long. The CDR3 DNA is TGTGCCAGCAGCGCCCGACTGAATGATTCACCCCTCCACTTT. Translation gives CASSARLNDSPLHF.

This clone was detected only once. The CDR3 nucleotides read TGTGCCACCAAACGGGGTTCTGGGGCCAACGTCCTGACTTTC. Translation gives CATKRGSGANVLTF. The rearrangement joins TRBV27 to TRBJ2-6, with a tentative D call TRBD2 (5 bases). Germline CDR1 MNHEY, CDR2 SMNVEV (reference sequence). This CDR3 contains 14 residues. The V end lost 10 bases, the J end lost 1 base, and 11 bases lay between the germline ends.

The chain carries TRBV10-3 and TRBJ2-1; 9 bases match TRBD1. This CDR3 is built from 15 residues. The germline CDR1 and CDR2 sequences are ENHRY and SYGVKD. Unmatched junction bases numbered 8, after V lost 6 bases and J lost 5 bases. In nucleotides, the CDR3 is TGTGCCATCAGGGGGGACAGGGCCAGGAACAATGAGCAGTTCTTC. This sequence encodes CAIRGDRARNNEQFF.

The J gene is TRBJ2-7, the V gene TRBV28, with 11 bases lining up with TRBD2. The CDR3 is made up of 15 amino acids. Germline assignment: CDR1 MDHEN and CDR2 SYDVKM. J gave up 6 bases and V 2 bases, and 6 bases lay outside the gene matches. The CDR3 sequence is CASSLVLAGVGEQYF. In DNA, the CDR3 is TGTGCCAGCAGTTTAGTACTAGCGGGAGTAGGCGAGCAGTACTTC.

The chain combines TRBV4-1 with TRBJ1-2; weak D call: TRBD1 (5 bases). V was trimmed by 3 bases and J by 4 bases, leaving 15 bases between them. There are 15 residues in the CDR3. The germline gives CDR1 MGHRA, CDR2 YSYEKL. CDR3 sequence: CASSQSTGSGYGYTF. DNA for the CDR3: TGCGCCAGCAGCCAGTCAACAGGCTCTGGCTATGGCTACACCTTC.

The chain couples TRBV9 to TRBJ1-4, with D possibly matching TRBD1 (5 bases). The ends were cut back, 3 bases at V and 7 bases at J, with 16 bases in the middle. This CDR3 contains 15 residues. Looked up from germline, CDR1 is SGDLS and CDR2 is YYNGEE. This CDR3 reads CASSAHGRGGEKLFF. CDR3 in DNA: TGTGCCAGCAGCGCCCACGGGAGGGGAGGTGAAAAACTGTTTTTT.

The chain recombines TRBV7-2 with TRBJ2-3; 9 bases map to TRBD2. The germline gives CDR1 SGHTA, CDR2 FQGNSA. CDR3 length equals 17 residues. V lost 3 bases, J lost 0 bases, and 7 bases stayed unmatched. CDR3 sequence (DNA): TGTGCCAGCAGCTTCTCGAGCGGGAGGACTAGCACAGATACGCAGTATTTT. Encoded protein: CASSFSSGRTSTDTQYF.

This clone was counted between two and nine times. The CDR3 DNA follows: TGTGCCAGCAGCTCCTCAGGGATTAGGCCCCAGCATTTT. This codes for CASSSSGIRPQHF. The J gene is TRBJ1-5, the V gene TRBV27; tentative D call: TRBD1 (5 bases). From germline, CDR1 is MNHEY and CDR2 SMNVEV (reference sequence). This CDR3 spans 13 amino acids. V lost 6 bases to trimming and J lost 9 bases, with 15 bases between them.

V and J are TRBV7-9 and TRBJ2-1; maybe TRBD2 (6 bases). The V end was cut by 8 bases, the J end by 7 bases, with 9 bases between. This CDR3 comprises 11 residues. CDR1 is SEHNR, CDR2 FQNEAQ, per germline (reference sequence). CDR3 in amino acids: CASPRGNEQFF. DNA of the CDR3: TGTGCCAGCCCCCGGGGGAATGAGCAGTTCTTC.

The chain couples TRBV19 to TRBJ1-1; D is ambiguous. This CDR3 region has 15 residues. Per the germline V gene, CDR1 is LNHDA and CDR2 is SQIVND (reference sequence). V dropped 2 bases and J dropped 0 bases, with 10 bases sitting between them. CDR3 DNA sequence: TGTGCCAGTAGTATATCCGCAGGTGTGAACACTGAAGCTTTCTTT. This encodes CASSISAGVNTEAFF.

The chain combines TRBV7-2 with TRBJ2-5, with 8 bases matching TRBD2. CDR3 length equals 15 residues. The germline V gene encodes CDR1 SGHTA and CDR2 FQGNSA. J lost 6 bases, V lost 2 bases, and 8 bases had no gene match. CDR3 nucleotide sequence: TGTGCCAGCAGCTTATACGGGAGGGCCTTGAAGACCCAGTACTTC. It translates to CASSLYGRALKTQYF.

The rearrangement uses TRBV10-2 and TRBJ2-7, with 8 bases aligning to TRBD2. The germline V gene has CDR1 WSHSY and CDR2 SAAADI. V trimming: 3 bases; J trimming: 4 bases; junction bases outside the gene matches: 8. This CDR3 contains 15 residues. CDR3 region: CASSEAGELGYEQYF. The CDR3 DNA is TGCGCCAGCAGTGAAGCGGGAGAGTTGGGATACGAGCAGTACTTC.

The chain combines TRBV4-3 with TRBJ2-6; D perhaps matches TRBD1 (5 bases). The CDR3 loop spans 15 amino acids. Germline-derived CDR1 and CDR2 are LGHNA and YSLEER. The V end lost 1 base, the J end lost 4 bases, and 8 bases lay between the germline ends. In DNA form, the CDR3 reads TGCGCCAGCAGCCAAGCAGGGTCGGGGGCCAACGTCCTGACTTTC. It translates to CASSQAGSGANVLTF.

The CDR3 DNA reads as TGTGCCAGCAGCTTCGGGACAGGGGTCACCGGGGAGCTGTTTTTT. It translates to CASSFGTGVTGELFF. The chain is built from TRBV5-6 and TRBJ2-2; 10 bases fit TRBD1. The CDR3 covers 15 residues. J lost 4 bases, V lost 2 bases, and 2 bases had no gene match. Per the germline V gene, CDR1 is SGHDT and CDR2 is YYEEEE.

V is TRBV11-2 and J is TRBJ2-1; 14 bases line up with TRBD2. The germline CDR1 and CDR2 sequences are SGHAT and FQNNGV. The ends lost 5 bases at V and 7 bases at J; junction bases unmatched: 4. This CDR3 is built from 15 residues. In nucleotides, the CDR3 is TGTGCCAGCAGCCTTTGGACTAGCGGGAGGAATGAGCAGTTCTTC. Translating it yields CASSLWTSGRNEQFF.

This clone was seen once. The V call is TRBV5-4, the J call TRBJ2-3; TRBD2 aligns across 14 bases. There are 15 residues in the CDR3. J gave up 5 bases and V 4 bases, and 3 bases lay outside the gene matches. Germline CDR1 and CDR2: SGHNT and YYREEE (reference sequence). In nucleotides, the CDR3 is TGTGCCAGCAGCATAGGACTAGCGGGAGGAGATACGCAGTATTTT. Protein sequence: CASSIGLAGGDTQYF. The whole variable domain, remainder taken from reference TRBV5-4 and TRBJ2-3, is ETGVTQSPTHLIKTRGQQVTLRCSSQSGHNTVSWYQQALGQGPQFIFQYYREEENGRGNFPPRFSGLQFPNYSSELNVNALELDDSALYLCASSIGLAGGDTQYFGPGTRLTVL.

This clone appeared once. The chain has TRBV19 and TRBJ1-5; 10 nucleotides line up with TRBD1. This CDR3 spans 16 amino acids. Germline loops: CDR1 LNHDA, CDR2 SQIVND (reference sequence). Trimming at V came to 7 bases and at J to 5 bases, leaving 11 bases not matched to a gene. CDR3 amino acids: CASNNRQGALDQPQHF. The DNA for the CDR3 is TGTGCCAGTAATAACCGACAGGGGGCTTTGGATCAGCCCCAGCATTTT.

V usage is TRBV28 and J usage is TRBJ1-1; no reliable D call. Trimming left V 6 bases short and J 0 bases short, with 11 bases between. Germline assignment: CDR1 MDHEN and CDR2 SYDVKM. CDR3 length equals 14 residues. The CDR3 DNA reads TGTGCCAGCAGCCGACGGAGCATGAACACTGAAGCTTTCTTT. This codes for CASSRRSMNTEAFF.

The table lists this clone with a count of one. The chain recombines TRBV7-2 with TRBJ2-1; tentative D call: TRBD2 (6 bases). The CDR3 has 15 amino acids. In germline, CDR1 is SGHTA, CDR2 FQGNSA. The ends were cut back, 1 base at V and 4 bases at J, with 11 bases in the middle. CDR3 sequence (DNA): TGTGCCAGCAGCTTAGTTCGCGGGGAATACAATGAGCAGTTCTTC. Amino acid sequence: CASSLVRGEYNEQFF.

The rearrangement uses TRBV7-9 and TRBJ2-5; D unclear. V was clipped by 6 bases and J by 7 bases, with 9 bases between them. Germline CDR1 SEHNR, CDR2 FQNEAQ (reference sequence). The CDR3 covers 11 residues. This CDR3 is CASSSGSTQYF. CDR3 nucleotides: TGTGCCAGCAGTTCCGGGTCGACCCAGTACTTC.

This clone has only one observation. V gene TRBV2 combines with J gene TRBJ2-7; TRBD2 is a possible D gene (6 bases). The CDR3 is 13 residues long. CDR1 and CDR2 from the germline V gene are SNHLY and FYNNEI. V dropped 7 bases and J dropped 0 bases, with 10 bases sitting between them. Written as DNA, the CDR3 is TGTGCCAGCACTGGGGGAGGCTCCTACGAGCAGTACTTC. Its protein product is CASTGGGSYEQYF.

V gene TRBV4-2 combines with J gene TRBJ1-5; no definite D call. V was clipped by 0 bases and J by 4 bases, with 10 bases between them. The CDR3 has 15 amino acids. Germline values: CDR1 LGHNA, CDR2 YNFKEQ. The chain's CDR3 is CASSQDGRSNQPQHF. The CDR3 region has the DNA TGTGCCAGCAGCCAAGATGGCAGGTCGAATCAGCCCCAGCATTTT.

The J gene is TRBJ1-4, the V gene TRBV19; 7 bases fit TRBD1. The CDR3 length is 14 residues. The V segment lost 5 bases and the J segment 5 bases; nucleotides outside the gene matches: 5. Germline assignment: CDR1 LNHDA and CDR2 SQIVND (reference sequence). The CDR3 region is CASSADRRNEKLFF. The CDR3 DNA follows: TGTGCCAGTAGTGCGGACAGGCGGAATGAAAAACTGTTTTTT.

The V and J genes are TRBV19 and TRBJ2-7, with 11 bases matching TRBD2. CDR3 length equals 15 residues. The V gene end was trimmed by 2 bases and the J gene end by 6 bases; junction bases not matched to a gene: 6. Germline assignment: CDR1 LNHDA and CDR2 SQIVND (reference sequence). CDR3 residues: CASSIRTSGSSEQYF. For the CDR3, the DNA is TGTGCCAGTAGTATACGTACTAGCGGGAGTAGCGAGCAGTACTTC.

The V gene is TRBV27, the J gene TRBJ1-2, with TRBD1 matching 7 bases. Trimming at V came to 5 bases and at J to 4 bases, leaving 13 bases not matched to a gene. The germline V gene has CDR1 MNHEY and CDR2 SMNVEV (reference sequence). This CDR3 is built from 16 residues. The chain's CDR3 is CASSVIPIQGLYGYTF. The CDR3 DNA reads TGTGCCAGCAGTGTAATCCCAATACAGGGGCTCTATGGCTACACCTTC.